Below are 9 T cell receptor beta chains sequenced from a single sample in a study of graft-versus-host responses after intestinal transplantation. TCRdb's table, derived via immunoSEQ multiplex PCR, lists solely in-frame clones and lacks some. The sample lists around 15,000 clones, roughly 78% seen once, with about 20% in the top ten. Lamina propria and intraepithelial lymphocytes were released by processing graft tissue. The sequenced sample was ileum tissue, obtained about 100 days after intestinal transplant. Every receptor here comes from a human patient who received an intestinal transplant, so some T cells may come from the graft donor.

The gene calls are TRBV6-1 and TRBJ1-1; possibly TRBD1 for D (6 bases). This CDR3 region has 14 residues. Trimming stripped 1 base from V and 1 base from J, with 7 bases between. Germline V gene data show CDR1 as MNHNS and CDR2 as SASEGT. The CDR3 loop reads CASSEGGGNTEAFF. The CDR3 region has the DNA TGTGCCAGCAGTGAAGGAGGGGGGAACACTGAAGCTTTCTTT.

CDR3 region: CASSLSGGVQPQHF. Written as DNA, the CDR3 is TGTGCCAGCAGTTTATCAGGGGGCGTTCAGCCCCAGCATTTT. The chain is built from TRBV27 and TRBJ1-5; 7 bases fit TRBD1. CDR3 length: 14 residues. Trimming cost V 0 bases and J 6 bases; bases outside gene matches: 2. From germline, CDR1 is MNHEY and CDR2 SMNVEV (reference sequence).

The chain joins TRBV7-9 to TRBJ1-4; D not certain. This CDR3 has 14 residues. The V end was cut by 3 bases, the J end by 4 bases, with 9 bases between. CDR1 is SEHNR, CDR2 FQNEAQ, per germline (reference sequence). The CDR3 spells CASSFESRNEKLFF. The CDR3 bases are TGTGCCAGCAGCTTTGAAAGCCGTAATGAAAAACTGTTTTTT.

This chain connects TRBV4-1 to TRBJ2-7; 8 bases align to TRBD1. CDR1 is MGHRA, CDR2 YSYEKL, per germline. The J segment lost 3 bases and the V segment lost 3 bases, leaving 16 bases of the junction unmatched. The length of the CDR3 is 18 residues. The CDR3 sequence is CASSHLSHRGDLSYEQYF. DNA for the CDR3: TGCGCCAGCAGCCACCTCTCGCACAGGGGGGATCTAAGCTACGAGCAGTACTTC.

The J gene is TRBJ1-2, the V gene TRBV7-4, with TRBD1 as a possible D gene (6 bases). Per germline, CDR1 SGHVT and CDR2 SQSDAQ. The CDR3 is 16 residues long. Deletions cut 8 bases from V and 3 bases from J, with 22 bases between. The CDR3 reads CASGALAKGHYYGYTF. CDR3 bases: TGTGCCAGCGGCGCCCTAGCAAAGGGACACTACTATGGCTACACCTTC.

This chain uses TRBV19 with TRBJ1-1, with TRBD1 as a possible D gene (6 bases). There are 13 residues in the CDR3. CDR1 and CDR2 (germline): LNHDA, SQIVND (reference sequence). Trimming left V 5 bases short and J 4 bases short, with 11 bases between. In DNA, the CDR3 is TGTGCCAGTAGTGTCTGGGGGGCCACTGAAGCTTTCTTT. Residues: CASSVWGATEAFF. Complete variable domain (other parts from reference TRBV19 and TRBJ1-1): DGGITQSPKYLFRKEGQNVTLSCEQNLNHDAMYWYRQDPGQGLRLIYYSQIVNDFQKGDIAEGYSVSREKKESFPLTVTSAQKNPTAFYLCASSVWGATEAFFGQGTRLTVV.

This chain links TRBV14 with TRBJ2-1; D gene ambiguous. V was clipped by 4 bases and J by 4 bases, with 8 bases between them. CDR3 length: 13 residues. Germline V lookup: CDR1 SGHDN, CDR2 FVKESK. CDR3 in amino acids: CASSPGVYNEQFF. The CDR3 nucleotides read TGTGCCAGCAGCCCTGGGGTATACAATGAGCAGTTCTTC.

This rearrangement joins TRBV4-2 to TRBJ1-5, with 7 positions matching TRBD1. Germline values: CDR1 LGHNA, CDR2 YNFKEQ. CDR3 length: 17 amino acids. Unmatched junction bases numbered 9, after V lost 0 bases and J lost 4 bases. The CDR3 nucleotides read TGTGCCAGCAGCCAAGAGTTCCCGACAGGGACAAATCAGCCCCAGCATTTT. It specifies CASSQEFPTGTNQPQHF.

The gene calls are TRBV2 and TRBJ2-2, with no clear D. V lost 8 bases, J lost 6 bases, and 13 bases lay in between. Germline CDR1 and CDR2: SNHLY and FYNNEI. The CDR3 totals 13 residues. This CDR3 reads CASQAIYSGELFF. DNA of the CDR3: TGTGCCAGCCAAGCCATTTATTCCGGGGAGCTGTTTTTT.